This T cell receptor (beta chain) was retrieved from a study of tumor and adjacent non-tumor tissue in lung cancer. Germline V gene data show CDR1 as SGHVS and CDR2 as FQNEAQ. The V gene end was trimmed by 2 bases and the J gene end by 4 bases; junction bases not matched to a gene: 7. CDR3 length: 15 residues. The table lists this clonotype with many counts. The library came from three nested PCR rounds adapted from ARM-PCR protocols. MiXCR, run by TCRdb on the multiplex PCR reads, gives a single entry per CDR3 protein. Found here are 75,000 to 95,000 distinct CDR3 sequences, around 77% of them singletons; the top ten hold about 9.2%. The template was RNA from unsorted bulk tissue.

The chain has TRBV7-8 and TRBJ1-2; 7 bases fit TRBD1. What was sequenced was lung tumor tissue. The receptor was derived from a woman aged 35 to 49 with non-small cell lung cancer. CDR3 bases: TGTGCCAGCAGCTTAAGGGCAGGGGGGGGCTATGGCTACACCTTC. This encodes CASSLRAGGGYGYTF. Full variable domain (missing parts from reference TRBV7-8 and TRBJ1-2): GAGVSQSPRYKVAKRGQDVALRCDPISGHVSLFWYQQALGQGPEFLTYFQNEAQLDKSGLPSDRFFAERPEGSVSTLKIQRTQQEDSAVYLCASSLRAGGGYGYTFGSGTRLTVV.